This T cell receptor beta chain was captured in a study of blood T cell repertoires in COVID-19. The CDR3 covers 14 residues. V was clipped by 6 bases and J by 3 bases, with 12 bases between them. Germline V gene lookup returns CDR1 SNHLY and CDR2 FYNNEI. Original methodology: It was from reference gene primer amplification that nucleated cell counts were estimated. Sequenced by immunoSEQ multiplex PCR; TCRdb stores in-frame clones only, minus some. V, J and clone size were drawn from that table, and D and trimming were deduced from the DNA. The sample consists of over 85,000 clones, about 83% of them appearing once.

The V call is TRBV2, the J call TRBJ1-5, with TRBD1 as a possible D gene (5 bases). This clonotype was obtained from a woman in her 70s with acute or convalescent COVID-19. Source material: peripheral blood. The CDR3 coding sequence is TGTGCCAGCAGGTCCCAGGGAACCAATCAGCCCCAGCATTTT. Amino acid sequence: CASRSQGTNQPQHF.